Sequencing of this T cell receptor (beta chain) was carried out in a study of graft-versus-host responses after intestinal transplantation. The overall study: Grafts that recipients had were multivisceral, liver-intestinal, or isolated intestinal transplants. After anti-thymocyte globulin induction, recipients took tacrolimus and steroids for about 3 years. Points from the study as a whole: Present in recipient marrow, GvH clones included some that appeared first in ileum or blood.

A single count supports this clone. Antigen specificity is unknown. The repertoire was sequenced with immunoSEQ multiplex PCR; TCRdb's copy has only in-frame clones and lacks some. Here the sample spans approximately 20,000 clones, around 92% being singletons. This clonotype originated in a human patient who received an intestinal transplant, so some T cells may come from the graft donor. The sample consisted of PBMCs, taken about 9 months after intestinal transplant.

In DNA, the CDR3 is TGTGCCAGCAGATTTGATAGCGGGAGCCTTTACACAGATACGCAGTATTTT. This sequence encodes CASRFDSGSLYTDTQYF. This chain joins TRBV11-2 and TRBJ2-3, with TRBD2 matching 9 bases. CDR1 SGHAT and CDR2 FQNNGV come from the germline V gene. The ends lost 6 bases at V and 2 bases at J; junction bases unmatched: 12. The CDR3 totals 17 residues. Supplemented by reference TRBV11-2 and TRBJ2-3, the full variable domain reads EAGVAQSPRYKIIEKRQSVAFWCNPISGHATLYWYQQILGQGPKLLIQFQNNGVVDDSQLPKDRFSAERLKGVDSTLKIQPAKLEDSAVYLCASRFDSGSLYTDTQYFGPGTRLTVL.